This TCR beta chain was found in a study of T-cell memory formation after mild COVID-19. There are a few counts of this clonotype. TCRdb reanalysed the 5' RACE reads using MiXCR and keeps one entry per CDR3 protein. Of fewer than 350,000 distinct CDR3 sequences listed, roughly 8.2% are singletons. Germline V gene lookup returns CDR1 MNHEY and CDR2 SVGAGI. Trimming stripped 6 bases from V and 5 bases from J, with 16 bases between. The CDR3 extends over 14 amino acids. The source material was PBMCs or a T cell subset sorted from them (not recorded which). The chain combines TRBV6-5 with TRBJ1-1; D is undetermined. The sequence came from a young man who had mild COVID-19 (a few samples of this study predate the infection). Cell type and time point are not known. This CDR3 reads CASSPPGRRTEAFF. CDR3 nucleotide sequence: TGTGCCAGCAGCCCCCCCGGGCGACGAACTGAAGCTTTCTTT.